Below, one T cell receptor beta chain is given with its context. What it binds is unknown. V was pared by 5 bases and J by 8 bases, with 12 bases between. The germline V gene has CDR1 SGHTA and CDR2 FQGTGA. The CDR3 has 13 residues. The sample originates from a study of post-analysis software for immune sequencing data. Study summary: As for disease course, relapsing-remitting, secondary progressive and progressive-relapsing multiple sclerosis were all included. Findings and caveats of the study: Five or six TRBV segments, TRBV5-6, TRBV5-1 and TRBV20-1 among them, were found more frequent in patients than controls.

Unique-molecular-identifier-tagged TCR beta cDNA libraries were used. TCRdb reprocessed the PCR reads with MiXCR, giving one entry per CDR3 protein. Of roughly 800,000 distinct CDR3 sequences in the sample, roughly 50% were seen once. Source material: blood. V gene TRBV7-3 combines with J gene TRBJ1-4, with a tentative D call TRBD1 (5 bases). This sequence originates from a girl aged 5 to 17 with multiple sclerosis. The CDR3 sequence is CASSNIGGEKLFF. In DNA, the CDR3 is TGTGCCAGCAGCAACATCGGGGGGGAAAAACTGTTTTTT.